This TCR beta chain was found in a study of blood T cell repertoires in COVID-19. Study-level background: Samples taken during acute and convalescent COVID-19 were collected in the United States, Italy and Spain. T cells, B-cell-depleted T cells, or PBMCs supplied cDNA or gDNA.

The CDR3 spans 15 residues. In germline, CDR1 is SGHRS, CDR2 YFSETQ. Germline trimming cut 4 bases from V and 6 bases from J; bases unmatched to any gene: 6. This table comes from immunoSEQ multiplex PCR, and its TCRdb copy is limited to in-frame clones, with some not included. The sample contains 150,000 or so clones, over 70% of which appear only once. The source of this sequence is a man older than 75 with acute or convalescent COVID-19. The specimen sequenced was peripheral blood. J is TRBJ2-1 and V is TRBV5-1; 11 nucleotides line up with TRBD1. The CDR3 region is CASSPGQGVPNEQFF. The CDR3, as DNA: TGCGCCAGCAGCCCGGGACAGGGGGTCCCCAATGAGCAGTTCTTC.